This TCR beta chain derives from a study of T cell responses to AZD1222 COVID-19 vaccine. Points from the study as a whole: There were mostly white British donors and more females than males, and clonal diversity was possibly underestimated. After the peak T cell response, and only then, were repertoires sampled.

The CDR3 contains 15 residues. The germline V gene has CDR1 SGHKS and CDR2 YYEKEE (reference sequence). V was clipped by 4 bases and J by 0 bases, with 10 bases between them. As regards this clone: As yet, its antigen is unknown.

TCRdb keeps only in-frame clones here, not all; method: immunoSEQ multiplex PCR. The data show approximately 93,000 clones, about 88% seen once. The TCR was taken from an adult who received the AZD1222 COVID-19 vaccine. The chain uses TRBV5-5 and TRBJ2-2, with D uncertain. The specimen was peripheral blood, collected 28 days after the second AZD1222 dose. The CDR3 reads CASSEDPANTGELFF. CDR3 sequence (DNA): TGTGCCAGCAGCGAGGATCCCGCGAACACCGGGGAGCTGTTTTTT.